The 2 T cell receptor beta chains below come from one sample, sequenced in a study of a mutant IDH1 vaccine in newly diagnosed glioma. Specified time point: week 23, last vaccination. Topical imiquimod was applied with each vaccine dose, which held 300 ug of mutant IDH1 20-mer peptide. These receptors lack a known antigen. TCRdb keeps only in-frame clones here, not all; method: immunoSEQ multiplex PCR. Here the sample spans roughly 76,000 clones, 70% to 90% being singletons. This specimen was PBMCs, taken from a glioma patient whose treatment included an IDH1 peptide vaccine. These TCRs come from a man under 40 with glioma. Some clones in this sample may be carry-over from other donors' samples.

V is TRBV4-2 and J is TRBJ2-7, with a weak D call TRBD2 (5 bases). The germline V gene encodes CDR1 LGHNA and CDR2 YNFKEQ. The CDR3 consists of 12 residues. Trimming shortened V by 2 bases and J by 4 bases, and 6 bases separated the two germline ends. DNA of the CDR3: TGTGCCAGCAGCCAATCGGGATACGAGCAGTACTTC. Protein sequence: CASSQSGYEQYF.

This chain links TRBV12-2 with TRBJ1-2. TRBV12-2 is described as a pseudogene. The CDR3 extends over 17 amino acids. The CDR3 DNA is TGTGCAAGTCGCTTTTCGCCTGGGGGGGTCCCATTGAAGGGCTACACCTTC. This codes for CASRFSPGGVPLKGYTF.